This TCR beta chain was sequenced for a study of T cells in Graves' hyperthyroidism and ophthalmopathy. Fresh 10 ml peripheral blood yielded PBMCs. This clonotype was counted many times. The investigators amplified TCR beta CDR3 regions from RNA transcripts. HTBI primers were used for first-round RT-PCR of the TCR CDR3. Each CDR3 protein is one row after TCRdb ran MiXCR on the multiplex PCR reads. The sample carries approximately 400,000 distinct CDR3 sequences, roughly 13% recorded once. The CDR3 is 15 amino acids. Trimming took 5 bases from V and 3 from J, leaving 19 bases between them. Germline V lookup: CDR1 DFQATT, CDR2 SNEGSKA (reference sequence).

This TCR was recovered from a man aged 25 to 40 with Graves' hyperthyroidism that later progressed to Graves' ophthalmopathy. Sequencing was performed on blood. This chain links TRBV20-1 with TRBJ1-1; unclear D gene. This CDR3 reads CSALMTRSGYTEAFF. The CDR3, as DNA: TGCAGTGCTCTTATGACAAGGTCCGGGTACACTGAAGCTTTCTTT.